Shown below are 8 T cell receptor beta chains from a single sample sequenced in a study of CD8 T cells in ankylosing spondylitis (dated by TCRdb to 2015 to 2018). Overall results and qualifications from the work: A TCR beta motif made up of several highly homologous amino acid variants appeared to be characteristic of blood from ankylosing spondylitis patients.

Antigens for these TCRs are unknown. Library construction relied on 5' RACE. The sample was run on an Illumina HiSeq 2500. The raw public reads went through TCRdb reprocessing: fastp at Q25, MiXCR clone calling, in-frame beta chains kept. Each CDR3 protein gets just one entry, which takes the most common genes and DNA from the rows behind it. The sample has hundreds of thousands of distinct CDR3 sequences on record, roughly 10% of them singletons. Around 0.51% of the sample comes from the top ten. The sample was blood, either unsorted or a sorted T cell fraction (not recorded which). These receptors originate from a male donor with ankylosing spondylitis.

CDR3 nucleotides: TGCAGCGCCCGGCAGGGGAAGTCCTACGAGCAGTACTTC. Protein sequence: CSARQGKSYEQYF. The V and J genes are TRBV29-1 and TRBJ2-7, with D tentatively TRBD1 (6 bases). The ends were cut back, 7 bases at V and 1 base at J, with 14 bases in the middle. This CDR3 has 13 residues. Germline CDR1 SQVTM, CDR2 ANQGSEA.

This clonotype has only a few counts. The chain's CDR3 is CATSRDGLAGGPSPDTQYF. DNA of the CDR3: TGTGCCACCAGCAGAGACGGACTAGCGGGGGGGCCTAGCCCAGATACGCAGTATTTT. The gene calls are TRBV15 and TRBJ2-3, with 15 bases identical to TRBD2. Germline V gives CDR1 LNHNV, CDR2 YYDKDF (reference sequence). The CDR3 spans 19 residues. Trimming took 0 bases from V and 4 from J; bases not matched to a gene: 8.

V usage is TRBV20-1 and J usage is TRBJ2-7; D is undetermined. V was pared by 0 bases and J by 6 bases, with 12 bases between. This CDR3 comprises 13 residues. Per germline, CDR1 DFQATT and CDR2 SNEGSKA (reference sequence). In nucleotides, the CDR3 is TGCAGTGCTAGAGATCTCGGGTCTCGCGAGCAGTACTTC. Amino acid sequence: CSARDLGSREQYF.

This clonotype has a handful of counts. The CDR3 sequence: CSGRSYNEQFF. CDR3 in DNA: TGCAGTGGGAGATCCTACAATGAGCAGTTCTTC. V usage is TRBV20-1 and J usage is TRBJ2-1; D remains unclear. V was pared by 7 bases and J by 1 base, with 5 bases between. The CDR3 has 11 residues. Germline V gives CDR1 DFQATT, CDR2 SNEGSKA (reference sequence).

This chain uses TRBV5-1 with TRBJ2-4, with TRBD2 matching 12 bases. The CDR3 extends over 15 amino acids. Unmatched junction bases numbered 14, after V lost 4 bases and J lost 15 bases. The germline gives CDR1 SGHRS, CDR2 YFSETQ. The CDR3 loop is CASSPQGLAGPVGYF. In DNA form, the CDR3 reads TGCGCCAGCAGCCCGCAGGGACTAGCGGGCCCGGTTGGGTACTTC.

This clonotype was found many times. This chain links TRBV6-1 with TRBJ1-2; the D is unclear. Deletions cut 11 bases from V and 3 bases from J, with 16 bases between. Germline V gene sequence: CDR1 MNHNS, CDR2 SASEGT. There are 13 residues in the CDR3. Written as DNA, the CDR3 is TGTGCCTGTCGCCAGGCTGACGACTATGGCTACACCTTC. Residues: CACRQADDYGYTF.

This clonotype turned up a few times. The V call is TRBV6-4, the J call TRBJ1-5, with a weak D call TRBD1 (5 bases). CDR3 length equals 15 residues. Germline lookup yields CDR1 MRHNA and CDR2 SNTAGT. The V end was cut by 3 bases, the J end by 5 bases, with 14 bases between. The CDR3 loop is CASSDWAGNYQPQHF. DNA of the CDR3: TGTGCCAGCAGTGATTGGGCAGGGAATTATCAGCCCCAGCATTTT.

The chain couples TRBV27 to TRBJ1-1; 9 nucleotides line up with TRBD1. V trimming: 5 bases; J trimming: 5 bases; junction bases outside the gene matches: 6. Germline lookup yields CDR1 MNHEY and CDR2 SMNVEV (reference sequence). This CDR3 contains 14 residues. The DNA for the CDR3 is TGTGCCAGCAGTCTACCGACAGGGGGTACTGAAGCTTTCTTT. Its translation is CASSLPTGGTEAFF.